Described below is a single T cell receptor (beta chain) sequence and its context. Its target antigen remains unknown. No much larger clone exists at a distance of one base, and base qualities are not known. From the cysteine up to the phenylalanine, the CDR3 has a length of 14 residues. CDR3 DNA only is kept here, 42 bases in frame from base 1. After removal of 6 bases from V and 6 bases from J, the junction retains 8 bases not matched to a gene. The library was made by RACE. The run used a NextSeq 500. During library preparation, unique molecular identifiers were attached to individual cDNA molecules so that TCRs could be counted in a quantitative, reproducible way. Both TCR alpha and TCR beta chains were sequenced from each blood RNA sample. In the authors' own workflow: A median of approximately 100,000 TCRs per sample was observed, with a range of about 23,224 to 690,600. V, J and CDR3 annotation of the TCR reads was carried out using the Decombinator software suite. For the PS versus PT1 abundance plots, all samples were subsampled to the same number of TCRs (28,000). Expanded TCRs were defined as absent before sensitization and observed at least eight times at the 2-week time point. In-frame beta chains were kept once TCRdb had trimmed the public reads at Q25 with fastp and called clones with MiXCR. Each entry merges the rows of one CDR3 protein and shows their most common DNA and genes. These V and J calls rely on TCRdb rather than the paper's analysis. The table for this sample lists tens of thousands of distinct CDR3 sequences; approximately 32% of them were counted only once. Of the sample, over 7.5% falls within the top ten clones.

Explained via the paper, the time point label denotes: patch test 1, 2 weeks after DPC sensitization. Interpreted using the paper, the treatment or condition label stands for: therapeutic diphenylcyclopropenone sensitization with weekly scalp DPC. At every patch-test visit, the blood draw took place before the patch test was put on. Patients were considered eligible if aged 18 to 70, diagnosed with alopecia and deemed suitable for DPC therapy, and patients were excluded if pregnant. Total RNA was extracted from unfractionated whole blood that had been collected in Tempus Blood RNA tubes. This record comes from a study of human T cells and chemical hapten exposure (dated by TCRdb to the early 2020s). A note on the overall study: For sensitization, 2% DPC in acetone was applied to a 2 cm by 2 cm area of upper inner arm skin. Throughout the study period of around 25 weeks, patients also received therapeutic DPC doses to the scalp every week. Patch testing was done on the upper back using Finn chambers containing 0.01% DPC, and results were scored after 6 days according to International Contact Dermatitis Research Group standards. The mostly female patient cohort included alopecia areata with under or over 50% scalp involvement, alopecia totalis and alopecia universalis. Libraries were combined into a pool for sequencing, and differences in TCR yield between samples came mainly from small differences in library volumes within the pool. The study tracked peripheral blood TCR repertoire changes in vivo during primary and secondary sensitization to the hapten diphenylcyclopropenone (DPC) in alopecia patients. Blood samples were taken from patients before sensitization (week 0) and then at 2, 6 and about 24 weeks after DPC sensitization. Blood for TCR sequencing was provided by twenty-nine alopecia patients at one to four time points (pre-sensitization, 2, 6 and 24 weeks).

Paper-wide results and their limitations: A positive correlation was found between the number of PT1 expanded TCRs and patch test score, with significance reached at thresholds 8, 16 and 32 but not 4. Because every patient had alopecia, a presumed autoimmune disease, the patients' immune response might differ from that of healthy individuals. Compared with pre-sensitization or healthy control sets, expanded TCRs formed significantly more large CDR3 similarity clusters, which is consistent with antigen-driven responses. DPC sensitization did not change the number of TCRs with a frequency above 1 in 1000, and there was no evidence of changes in global repertoire structure. After repeated subsampling, changes were observed in the strength of the expansion versus patch-test correlation and in the threshold at which the correlation became significant.

The source material was whole blood, sampled in connection with sensitization to the hapten diphenylcyclopropenone (DPC). The source of this sequence is a man between 40 and 49 years old with alopecia areata. Some clones in this sample may be carry-over from other donors' samples. The rearranged chain carries TRBV12-3 or TRBV12-4 and TRBJ2-7; 10 bases in the middle match TRBD2. The encoded CDR3 is CASSRAGGGFEQYF. The nucleotides are TGTGCCAGCAGCCGAGCGGGAGGGGGTTTCGAGCAGTACTTC.